Described below is a single TCR beta chain sequence and its context. J lost 2 bases, V lost 6 bases, and 4 bases had no gene match. Germline assignment: CDR1 ENHRY and CDR2 SYGVKD. The CDR3 extends over 14 amino acids. This record belongs to a study of CD8 T cells in Susac syndrome. Random hexamers were used to reverse transcribe about 0.45 to 1 ug of RNA. Amplification of TCR beta CDR3 was carried out by immunoSEQ multiplex PCR, which covered 54 Vbeta and 13 Jbeta segments. TCRdb reprocessed the immunoSEQ multiplex PCR reads with MiXCR, giving one entry per CDR3 protein. The table includes around 280,000 distinct CDR3 sequences, around 90% detected once.

The specimen sequenced was CD4+ T cells from PBMCs. The clonotype comes from a human donor with multiple sclerosis. The V call is TRBV10-3, the J call TRBJ2-4; 7 bases match TRBD1. DNA for the CDR3: TGTGCCATCAGACAGGGGCCCACCAAAAACATTCAGTACTTC. Translation: CAIRQGPTKNIQYF.